These 20 T cell receptor beta chains share one sample of origin, sequenced in a study of cytomegalovirus exposure and HLA in healthy donors. This table comes from immunoSEQ multiplex PCR, and its TCRdb copy is limited to in-frame clones, with some not included. The data contain 200,000 to 250,000 clones, 75% to 90% of them singletons. Sequencing was done on a sample of PBMCs. The receptor source for this set is a woman aged 25 to 45 in good health and CMV-seropositive.

The count of this clone is one. The chain is built from TRBV4-1 and TRBJ2-1; D call uncertain. V dropped 0 bases and J dropped 0 bases, with 9 bases sitting between them. Germline V gives CDR1 MGHRA, CDR2 YSYEKL. The CDR3 totals 16 residues. The CDR3 DNA reads TGCGCCAGCAGCCAAGATAGGTCTCTCTCCTACAATGAGCAGTTCTTC. This gives the protein CASSQDRSLSYNEQFF.

This chain connects TRBV27 to TRBJ2-3; D is perhaps TRBD1 or TRBD2 (5 bases each). This CDR3 has 13 amino acids. Germline V lookup: CDR1 MNHEY, CDR2 SMNVEV (reference sequence). Trimming left V 10 bases short and J 2 bases short, with 13 bases between. In DNA form, the CDR3 reads TGTGCCACCAAGGGGAGAAACACAGATACGCAGTATTTT. Translated, it gives CATKGRNTDTQYF.

The V gene is TRBV2, the J gene TRBJ1-2, with TRBD1 identical over 12 bases. This CDR3 has 14 residues. Looked up from germline, CDR1 is SNHLY and CDR2 is FYNNEI. Trimming removed 0 bases from V and 8 bases from J; junction bases left unmatched: 1. The CDR3 region has the DNA TGTGCCAGCAGTGAAGCAGGGACAGGGGGCGGCTACACCTTC. This translates into CASSEAGTGGGYTF. The full variable domain, completed using reference TRBV2 and TRBJ1-2, is EPEVTQTPSHQVTQMGQEVILRCVPISNHLYFYWYRQILGQKVEFLVSFYNNEISEKSEIFDDQFSVERPDGSNFTLKIRSTKLEDSAMYFCASSEAGTGGGYTFGSGTRLTVV.

CDR3 nucleotides: TGTGCCAGCAGCGGGACAGGGACCACTGAAGCTTTCTTT. This sequence encodes CASSGTGTTEAFF. This chain links TRBV11-2 with TRBJ1-1; TRBD1 matches at 9 bases. The V segment lost 5 bases and the J segment 4 bases; nucleotides outside the gene matches: 2. Germline V gives CDR1 SGHAT, CDR2 FQNNGV. The CDR3 sequence is 13 residues long.

DNA of the CDR3: TGTGCCAGCAGTGAATCGGGGCACCTAAGCACAGATACGCAGTATTTT. It is translated as CASSESGHLSTDTQYF. The gene calls are TRBV2 and TRBJ2-3, with D perhaps TRBD1 or TRBD2 (5 bases each). The V gene's germline CDR1 is SNHLY and CDR2 FYNNEI. The CDR3 consists of 16 residues. V was trimmed by 2 bases and J by 0 bases, leaving 12 bases between them.

The rearrangement links TRBV27 to TRBJ2-4; possibly TRBD1 for D (6 bases). CDR3 length equals 14 residues. Looked up from germline, CDR1 is MNHEY and CDR2 is SMNVEV (reference sequence). Trimming took off 6 bases at V and 0 bases at J, with 9 bases between the two ends. The CDR3 reads CASSFRGAKNIQYF. The CDR3 DNA follows: TGTGCCAGCAGCTTCAGGGGAGCCAAAAACATTCAGTACTTC.

The chain recombines TRBV28 with TRBJ1-2; TRBD1 matches at 8 bases. CDR1 and CDR2 (germline): MDHEN, SYDVKM. V gave up 6 bases and J gave up 6 bases; unmatched junction bases: 15. The CDR3 consists of 16 residues. This CDR3 reads CASSRPAGGVSHGYTF. CDR3 DNA: TGTGCCAGCAGCCGGCCAGCAGGGGGCGTTTCACATGGCTACACCTTC.

This chain connects TRBV4-1 to TRBJ1-2; D uncertain. Deletions cut 1 base from V and 0 bases from J, with 15 bases between. Per germline, CDR1 MGHRA and CDR2 YSYEKL. The CDR3 has 17 residues. The CDR3 reads CASSQVIPDSANYGYTF. CDR3 bases: TGCGCCAGCAGCCAAGTCATCCCAGACTCAGCTAACTATGGCTACACCTTC.

The genes are TRBV6-5 and TRBJ1-1, with D perhaps matching TRBD1 (5 bases). Trimming removed 4 bases at V and 1 base at J, with 10 bases between. Looked up from germline, CDR1 is MNHEY and CDR2 is SVGAGI. The CDR3 sequence is 14 residues long. The CDR3 DNA reads TGTGCCAGCAGTTCAGCCGGACAGAACACTGAAGCTTTCTTT. This gives the protein CASSSAGQNTEAFF.

V usage is TRBV27 and J usage is TRBJ2-3; TRBD1 matches 7 bases. The ends lost 6 bases at V and 5 bases at J; junction bases unmatched: 8. The CDR3 totals 14 residues. Germline V gene lookup returns CDR1 MNHEY and CDR2 SMNVEV (reference sequence). The CDR3 loop reads CASRLGQSRDTQYF. CDR3 DNA sequence: TGTGCCAGCAGGCTGGGACAGAGTAGAGATACGCAGTATTTT.

V and J are TRBV5-1 and TRBJ2-7; 8 bases map to TRBD1. The CDR3 runs to 15 residues. V shed 2 bases and J 3 bases; nucleotides not matched to a gene: 7. The germline V gene encodes CDR1 SGHRS and CDR2 YFSETQ. CDR3 bases: TGCGCCAGCAGCTTCCAACAGGGGGGACACTACGAGCAGTACTTC. Its translation is CASSFQQGGHYEQYF.

This chain connects TRBV30 to TRBJ2-1, with 7 bases matching TRBD2. V was pared by 0 bases and J by 3 bases, with 11 bases of the junction left unmatched. Germline lookup yields CDR1 GTSNPN and CDR2 SVGIG (reference sequence). The CDR3 has 17 residues. The CDR3 region is CAWSVPASGTNYNEQFF. DNA of the CDR3: TGTGCCTGGAGTGTACCGGCTAGCGGAACCAACTACAATGAGCAGTTCTTC.

The sample holds many counts of this clone. J is TRBJ1-1 and V is TRBV6-1; D is perhaps TRBD1 (6 bases). Trimming took 5 bases from V and 3 from J, leaving 10 bases between them. Per the germline V gene, CDR1 is MNHNS and CDR2 is SASEGT. The CDR3 runs to 13 residues. The CDR3 reads CASSSQGHTEAFF. The CDR3 DNA sequence: TGTGCCAGCAGTTCACAGGGCCACACTGAAGCTTTCTTT.

This clone was recorded a few times. The J gene is TRBJ2-7, the V gene TRBV5-1; either TRBD1 or TRBD2 may supply D (5 bases each). Per the germline V gene, CDR1 is SGHRS and CDR2 is YFSETQ. V shed 3 bases and J shed 5 bases, with 9 bases lying between them. This CDR3 has 12 amino acids. In nucleotides, the CDR3 is TGCGCCAGCAGCTACGGGGACCACGAGCAGTACTTC. It codes for CASSYGDHEQYF.

This clone occurred once. V is TRBV28 and J is TRBJ1-5, with D maybe TRBD1 (6 bases). This CDR3 has 14 residues. CDR1 is MDHEN and CDR2 is SYDVKM in the germline V gene. V lost 6 bases and J 6 bases, leaving 15 bases between the germline ends. The CDR3 sequence: CASSGTRGGQPQHF. The CDR3 DNA sequence: TGTGCCAGCAGCGGTACCAGGGGTGGTCAGCCCCAGCATTTT.

This clone was seen a handful of times. The CDR3: CATQDRAYEQYF. CDR3 coding DNA: TGTGCCACCCAGGACAGGGCCTACGAGCAGTACTTC. This chain uses TRBV27 with TRBJ2-7, with 8 bases lining up with TRBD1. V was clipped by 10 bases and J by 2 bases; unmatched bases: 4. Germline CDR1 reads MNHEY; CDR2 reads SMNVEV (reference sequence). This CDR3 is built from 12 residues.

The chain has TRBV18 and TRBJ2-4; the D is unclear. The length of the CDR3 is 16 residues. Germline V gene sequence: CDR1 KGHSH, CDR2 LQKENI. The V end lost 2 bases, the J end lost 0 bases, and 11 bases lay between the germline ends. As DNA, the CDR3 is TGTGCCAGCTCACCAACGGCTCAACTAGCCAAAAACATTCAGTACTTC. Residues: CASSPTAQLAKNIQYF.

This chain links TRBV9 with TRBJ2-1; D is possibly TRBD2 (5 bases). Germline values: CDR1 SGDLS, CDR2 YYNGEE. V lost 4 bases, J lost 0 bases, and 14 bases lay in between. This CDR3 comprises 16 residues. CDR3: CASSPIAGSSYNEQFF. The CDR3 DNA sequence: TGTGCCAGCAGCCCAATTGCGGGCAGCTCCTACAATGAGCAGTTCTTC. Full variable domain (remainder filled in from reference TRBV9 and TRBJ2-1): DSGVTQTPKHLITATGQRVTLRCSPRSGDLSVYWYQQSLDQGLQFLIQYYNGEERAKGNILERFSAQQFPDLHSELNLSSLELGDSALYFCASSPIAGSSYNEQFFGPGTRLTVL.

J is TRBJ2-1 and V is TRBV6-1, with TRBD1 matching over 9 bases. CDR1 is MNHNS, CDR2 SASEGT, per germline. CDR3 length: 15 residues. The ends lost 4 bases at V and 11 bases at J; junction bases unmatched: 12. CDR3 coding DNA: TGTGCCAGCAGTGTTTTCGGGACAGGGTCGGGGAAGCAGTTCTTC. As protein: CASSVFGTGSGKQFF.

The V gene is TRBV2, the J gene TRBJ2-1, with 10 bases that match TRBD2. CDR1 and CDR2 (germline): SNHLY, FYNNEI. CDR3 length: 16 amino acids. Germline trimming cut 8 bases from V and 2 bases from J; bases unmatched to any gene: 9. CDR3: CASLKREGRTYNEQFF. Here the CDR3 DNA reads TGTGCCAGCTTAAAGCGGGAGGGCCGGACCTACAATGAGCAGTTCTTC. Looking up the rest from reference TRBV2 and TRBJ2-1 gives the full variable domain: EPEVTQTPSHQVTQMGQEVILRCVPISNHLYFYWYRQILGQKVEFLVSFYNNEISEKSEIFDDQFSVERPDGSNFTLKIRSTKLEDSAMYFCASLKREGRTYNEQFFGPGTRLTVL.